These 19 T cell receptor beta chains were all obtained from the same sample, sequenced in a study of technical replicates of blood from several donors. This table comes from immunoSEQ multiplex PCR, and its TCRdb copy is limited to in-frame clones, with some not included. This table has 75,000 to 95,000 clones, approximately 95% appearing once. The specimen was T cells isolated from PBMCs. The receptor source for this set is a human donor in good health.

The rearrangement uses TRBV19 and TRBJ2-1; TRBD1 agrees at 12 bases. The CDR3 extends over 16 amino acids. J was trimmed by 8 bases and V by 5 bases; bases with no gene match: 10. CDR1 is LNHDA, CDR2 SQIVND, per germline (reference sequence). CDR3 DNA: TGTGCCAGTAGTCCCTCCGGGACAGGGGGCGAGGATGAGCAGTTCTTC. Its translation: CASSPSGTGGEDEQFF.

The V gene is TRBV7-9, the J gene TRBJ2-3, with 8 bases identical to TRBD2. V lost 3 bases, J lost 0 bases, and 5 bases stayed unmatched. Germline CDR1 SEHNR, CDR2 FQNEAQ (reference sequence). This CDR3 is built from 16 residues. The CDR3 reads CASSLTSAFSTDTQYF. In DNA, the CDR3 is TGTGCCAGCAGCTTGACTAGCGCCTTTAGCACAGATACGCAGTATTTT.

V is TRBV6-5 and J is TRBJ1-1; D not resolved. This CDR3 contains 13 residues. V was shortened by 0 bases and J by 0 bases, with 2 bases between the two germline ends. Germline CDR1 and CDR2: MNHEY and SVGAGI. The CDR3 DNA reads TGTGCCAGCAGTTACTCCATGAACACTGAAGCTTTCTTT. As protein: CASSYSMNTEAFF.

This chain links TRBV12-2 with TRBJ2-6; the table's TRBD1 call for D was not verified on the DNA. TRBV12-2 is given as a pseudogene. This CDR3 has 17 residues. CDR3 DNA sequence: TGTGCAAGTCGCTTAAACTACGAGAGACAGACCGCCAACGTCCTGACTTTC. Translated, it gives CASRLNYERQTANVLTF.

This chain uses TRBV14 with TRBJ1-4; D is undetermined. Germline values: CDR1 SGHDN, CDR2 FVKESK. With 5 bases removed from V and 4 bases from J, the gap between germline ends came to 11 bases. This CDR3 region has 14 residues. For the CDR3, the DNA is TGTGCCAGCAGCGACCTCCGGGTTAATGAAAAACTGTTTTTT. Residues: CASSDLRVNEKLFF.

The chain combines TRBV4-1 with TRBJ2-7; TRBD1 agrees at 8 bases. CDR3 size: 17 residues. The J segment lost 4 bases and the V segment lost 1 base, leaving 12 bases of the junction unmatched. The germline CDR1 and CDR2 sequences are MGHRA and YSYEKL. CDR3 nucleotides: TGCGCCAGCAGCCAAGTTTACGGGGACAGGCTTTTATACGAGCAGTACTTC. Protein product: CASSQVYGDRLLYEQYF.

The chain's CDR3 is CASKVRQGDGETQYF. CDR3 nucleotide sequence: TGCGCCAGCAAGGTGCGACAGGGTGATGGAGAGACCCAGTACTTC. This chain joins TRBV4-1 and TRBJ2-5, with 7 bases identical to TRBD1. With 7 bases clipped from V and 4 bases from J, the junction kept 12 bases outside the gene matches. CDR1 MGHRA and CDR2 YSYEKL come from the germline V gene. This CDR3 has 15 amino acids.

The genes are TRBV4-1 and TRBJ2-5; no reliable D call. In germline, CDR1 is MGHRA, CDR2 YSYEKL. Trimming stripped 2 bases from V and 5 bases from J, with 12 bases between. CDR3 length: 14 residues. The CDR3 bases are TGCGCCAGCAGCCAAACAAATACCTGGGAGACCCAGTACTTC. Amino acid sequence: CASSQTNTWETQYF.

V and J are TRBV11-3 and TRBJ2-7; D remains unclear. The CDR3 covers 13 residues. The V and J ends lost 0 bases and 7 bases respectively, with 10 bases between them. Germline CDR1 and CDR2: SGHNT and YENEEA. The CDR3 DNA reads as TGTGCCAGCAGCTTAGATTTTGGAGATGAGCAGTACTTC. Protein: CASSLDFGDEQYF.

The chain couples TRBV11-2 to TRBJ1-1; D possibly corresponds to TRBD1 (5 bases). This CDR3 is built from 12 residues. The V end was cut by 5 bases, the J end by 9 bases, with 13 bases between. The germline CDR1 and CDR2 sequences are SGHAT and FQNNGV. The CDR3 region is CASSDLDSKAFF. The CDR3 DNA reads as TGTGCCAGCAGCGATCTAGACAGTAAAGCTTTCTTT.

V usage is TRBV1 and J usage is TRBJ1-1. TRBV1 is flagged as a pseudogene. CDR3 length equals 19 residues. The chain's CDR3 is CTSSPIREFAGHEPTEAFF. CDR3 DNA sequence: TGCACCAGCAGCCCGATTCGGGAGTTTGCAGGTCATGAACCCACTGAAGCTTTCTTT.

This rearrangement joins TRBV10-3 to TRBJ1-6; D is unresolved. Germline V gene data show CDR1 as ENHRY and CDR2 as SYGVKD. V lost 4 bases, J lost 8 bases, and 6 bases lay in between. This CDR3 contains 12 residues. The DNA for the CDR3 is TGTGCCATCAGTGCACAATATTCACCCCTCCACTTT. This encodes CAISAQYSPLHF.

DNA of the CDR3: TGCGCCAGCAGCGCAACAGGGTCCGCCGGGGAGCTGTTTTTT. This translates into CASSATGSAGELFF. The gene calls are TRBV5-1 and TRBJ2-2; TRBD1 is a possible D gene (6 bases). This CDR3 spans 14 amino acids. V was clipped by 4 bases and J by 6 bases, with 13 bases between them. Germline V gene lookup returns CDR1 SGHRS and CDR2 YFSETQ.

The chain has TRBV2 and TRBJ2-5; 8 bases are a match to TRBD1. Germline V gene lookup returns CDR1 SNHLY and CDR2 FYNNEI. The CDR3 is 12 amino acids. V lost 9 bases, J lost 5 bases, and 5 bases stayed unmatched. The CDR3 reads CARRTGSETQYF. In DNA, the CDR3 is TGTGCCAGGCGGACAGGGTCGGAGACCCAGTACTTC.

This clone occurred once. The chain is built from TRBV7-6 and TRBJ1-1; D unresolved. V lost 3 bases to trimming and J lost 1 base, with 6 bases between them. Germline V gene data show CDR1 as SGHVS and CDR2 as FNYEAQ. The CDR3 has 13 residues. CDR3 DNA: TGTGCCAGCAGCTTCGGTGGGAACACTGAAGCTTTCTTT. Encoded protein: CASSFGGNTEAFF.

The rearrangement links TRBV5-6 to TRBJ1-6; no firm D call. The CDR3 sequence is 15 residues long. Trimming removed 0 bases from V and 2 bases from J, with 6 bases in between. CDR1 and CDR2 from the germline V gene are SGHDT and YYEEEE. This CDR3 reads CASSLDGAYNSPLHF. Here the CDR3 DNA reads TGTGCCAGCAGCTTGGACGGGGCCTATAATTCACCCCTCCACTTT.

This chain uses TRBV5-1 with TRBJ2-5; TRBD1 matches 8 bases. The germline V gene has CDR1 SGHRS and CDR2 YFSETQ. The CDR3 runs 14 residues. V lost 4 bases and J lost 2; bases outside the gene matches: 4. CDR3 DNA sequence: TGCGCCAGCAGCCCGGGGACAGGACAAGAGACCCAGTACTTC. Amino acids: CASSPGTGQETQYF. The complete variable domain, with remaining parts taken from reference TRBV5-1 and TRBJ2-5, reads KAGVTQTPRYLIKTRGQQVTLSCSPISGHRSVSWYQQTPGQGLQFLFEYFSETQRNKGNFPGRFSGRQFSNSRSEMNVSTLELGDSALYLCASSPGTGQETQYFGPGTRLLVL.

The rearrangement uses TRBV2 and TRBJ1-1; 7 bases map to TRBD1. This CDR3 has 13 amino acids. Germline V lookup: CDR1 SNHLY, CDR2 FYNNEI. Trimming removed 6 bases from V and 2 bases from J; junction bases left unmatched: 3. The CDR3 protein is CASSRDSNTEAFF. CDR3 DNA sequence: TGTGCCAGCAGCCGGGACAGCAACACTGAAGCTTTCTTT. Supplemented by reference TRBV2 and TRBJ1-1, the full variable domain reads EPEVTQTPSHQVTQMGQEVILRCVPISNHLYFYWYRQILGQKVEFLVSFYNNEISEKSEIFDDQFSVERPDGSNFTLKIRSTKLEDSAMYFCASSRDSNTEAFFGQGTRLTVV.

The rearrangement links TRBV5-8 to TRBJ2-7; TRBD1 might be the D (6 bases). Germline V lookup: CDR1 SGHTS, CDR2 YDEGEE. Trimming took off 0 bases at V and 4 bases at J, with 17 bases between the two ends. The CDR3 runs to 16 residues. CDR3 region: CASSLVKTGGEYEQYF. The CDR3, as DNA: TGTGCCAGCAGCTTGGTTAAGACAGGTGGGGAATACGAGCAGTACTTC.